This T cell receptor beta chain was obtained from a study of blood T cell repertoires in COVID-19. Turning to the study itself: Samples came from the United States, Italy and Spain, spanning acute and convalescent COVID-19. PBMCs, B-cell-depleted T cells, or T cells provided the cDNA or gDNA that made up the material.

Germline lookup yields CDR1 MNHEY and CDR2 SMNVEV (reference sequence). This CDR3 is built from 15 residues. The junction had 7 bases not matched to a gene; V was cut back by 5 bases and J by 2 bases. In the source study's methods: By means of reference gene primer amplification, nucleated cell counts were estimated. Sequenced by immunoSEQ multiplex PCR; TCRdb stores in-frame clones only, minus some. V, J and clone size derive from that table, while D and trimming were established from the DNA sequence. The table has 250,000 to 350,000 clones, around nine tenths seen once; the top ten hold around an eighth.

The sample comprised peripheral blood. The receptor comes from an older woman with acute or convalescent COVID-19. This chain connects TRBV27 to TRBJ2-7; 9 nucleotides match TRBD1. The CDR3, as DNA: TGTGCCAGCAGTCCCCGGGGGACAGGGACCTACGAGCAGTACTTC. The encoded protein is CASSPRGTGTYEQYF.